Below, 16 T cell receptor beta chains from the same sample are listed, as sequenced in a study of blood T cells in healthy people across ages. Combining a sample-barcoded 5' primer with a J-beta primer mix, a second PCR ran for 7 to 11 cycles. MiXCR, run by TCRdb on the 5' RACE reads, gives a single entry per CDR3 protein. Of about 1.6 million distinct CDR3 sequences listed, about 35% were seen once; the top ten hold roughly 12%. Input material: blood. The receptors were sampled from a woman younger than 45 in good health.

This clonotype turned up a few times. The gene calls are TRBV20-1 and TRBJ2-7, with 8 bases aligning to TRBD2. V shed 6 bases and J 4 bases; nucleotides not matched to a gene: 20. The CDR3 covers 17 residues. Germline lookup yields CDR1 DFQATT and CDR2 SNEGSKA (reference sequence). The chain's CDR3 is CSALGGSGSLPLYEQYF. The CDR3 coding sequence is TGCAGTGCCCTGGGGGGGAGCGGGAGTTTGCCGTTGTACGAGCAGTACTTC.

V gene TRBV4-1 combines with J gene TRBJ1-2; tentative D call: TRBD1 (6 bases). The germline CDR1 and CDR2 sequences are MGHRA and YSYEKL. There are 16 residues in the CDR3. V was pared by 3 bases and J by 7 bases, with 21 bases between. The CDR3 DNA reads TGCGCCAGCAGCCAGGCGGGGGGACAAAGGACCTCTGGCTACACCTTC. It specifies CASSQAGGQRTSGYTF.

Concerning this clonotype: This may arise from a read error, as a much more abundant clone is one base away. The J gene is TRBJ2-7, the V gene TRBV20-1; 9 nucleotides match TRBD2. From germline, CDR1 is DFQATT and CDR2 SNEGSKA (reference sequence). There are 12 residues in the CDR3. The CDR3 loop reads CRARSGGYEQYF. The CDR3, as DNA: TGCAGGGCCCGTAGCGGGGGTTACGAGCAGTACTTC.

This clonotype was seen more than once but under ten times. The V gene is TRBV2, the J gene TRBJ2-7; the D call may be TRBD1 or TRBD2 (5 bases each). Germline assignment: CDR1 SNHLY and CDR2 FYNNEI. This CDR3 comprises 14 residues. V was trimmed by 2 bases and J by 2 bases, leaving 10 bases between them. The CDR3 coding sequence is TGTGCCAGCAGTGAATCTCAGGGACCCTACGAGCAGTACTTC. This encodes CASSESQGPYEQYF.

The genes are TRBV4-1 and TRBJ1-5; D may be TRBD1 (6 bases). V was trimmed by 2 bases and J by 4 bases, leaving 9 bases between them. Looked up from germline, CDR1 is MGHRA and CDR2 is YSYEKL. The CDR3 runs to 14 residues. Here the CDR3 DNA reads TGCGCCAGCAGCCAATACGGACAGAATCAGCCCCAGCATTTT. This encodes CASSQYGQNQPQHF.

In the case of this clonotype: Relative to the germline gene, one junction end is altered; a read error may explain this. This chain joins TRBV20-1 and TRBJ2-1; D ambiguous. Germline-derived CDR1 and CDR2 are DFQATT and SNEGSKA (reference sequence). The CDR3 contains 15 residues. CDR3 sequence reads: CSASRPRILSNKQFF. The CDR3 DNA reads TGCAGTGCTAGCCGGCCAAGGATTCTCTCCAATAAGCAGTTCTTC.

There are a few counts of this clonotype. The chain recombines TRBV7-9 with TRBJ1-3; the D is unclear. Germline V gene lookup returns CDR1 SEHNR and CDR2 FQNEAQ (reference sequence). This CDR3 is built from 16 residues. V was shortened by 0 bases and J by 2 bases, with 11 bases between the two germline ends. The CDR3 region is CASSLATAIAGNTIYF. The CDR3 DNA sequence: TGTGCCAGCAGCTTAGCAACGGCGATAGCTGGAAACACCATATATTTT.

The V and J genes are TRBV28 and TRBJ2-4; 7 bases are shared with TRBD1. Near its end, the DNA agrees better with TRBJ2-7, so the J call may be wrong. Germline V gene data show CDR1 as MDHEN and CDR2 as SYDVKM. This CDR3 region has 14 residues. This CDR3 is CASSPSDRVYEQYF. The CDR3 DNA reads as TGTGCCAGCAGTCCGTCCGACAGGGTCTACGAGCAGTACTTC.

The chain is built from TRBV2 and TRBJ2-2; D is unresolved. The V end was cut by 0 bases, the J end by 6 bases, with 11 bases between. Germline V lookup: CDR1 SNHLY, CDR2 FYNNEI. The CDR3 spans 15 residues. DNA of the CDR3: TGTGCCAGCAGTGAAGCGCTTAGTGGCGCCGGGGAGCTGTTTTTT. Translated: CASSEALSGAGELFF.

This clonotype was found a few times. Compared with germline, one end of the junction differs, possibly owing to a read error. The chain links TRBV20-1 to TRBJ1-2; D might be TRBD1 (5 bases). The CDR3 length is 15 residues. The V gene's germline CDR1 is DFQATT and CDR2 SNEGSKA (reference sequence). CDR3 residues: CGAPIKQGLNYGYTF. The CDR3 DNA is TGCGGTGCCCCAATAAAGCAGGGTTTAAACTATGGCTACACCTTC.

Comments on this clonotype: A read error may explain this, as a much larger clone is one base away. The rearrangement joins TRBV6-5 to TRBJ2-1; 8 bases agree with TRBD1. Trimming removed 6 bases from V and 9 bases from J; junction bases left unmatched: 4. Germline V gene sequence: CDR1 MNHEY, CDR2 SVGAGI. This CDR3 has 12 amino acids. Written as DNA, the CDR3 is TGTGCCAGCAGCCGACAGGGGTCTGAGCAGTTCTTC. Its translation is CASSRQGSEQFF.

Concerning this clonotype itself: At one boundary the junction diverges from the germline segment, which might be a read error. The V call is TRBV6-6, the J call TRBJ2-5; D is perhaps TRBD2 (5 bases). Germline V CDR1 and CDR2: MNHNY, SVGAGI (reference sequence). The CDR3 is 11 residues long. CDR3 loop: CASSLGETQNF. In nucleotides, the CDR3 is TGTGCCAGCAGCCTCGGGGAGACCCAGAACTTC.

This chain connects TRBV10-3 to TRBJ2-7, with 10 nucleotides matching TRBD1. V trimming: 6 bases; J trimming: 2 bases; junction bases outside the gene matches: 10. This CDR3 is built from 16 residues. Germline V gives CDR1 ENHRY, CDR2 SYGVKD. The CDR3 here is CAISGTGESNPYEQYF. Written as DNA, the CDR3 is TGTGCCATCAGCGGGACAGGGGAATCGAATCCCTACGAGCAGTACTTC.

The chain couples TRBV5-1 to TRBJ1-6; D unclear. Deletions cut 0 bases from V and 9 bases from J, with 13 bases between. CDR1 SGHRS and CDR2 YFSETQ come from the germline V gene. This CDR3 is built from 15 residues. This CDR3 reads CASSLEFGYRSPLHF. The CDR3 DNA is TGCGCCAGCAGCTTGGAGTTCGGATATCGTTCACCCCTCCACTTT.

V usage is TRBV6-1 and J usage is TRBJ2-1, with D unresolved. The CDR3 runs to 15 residues. CDR1 is MNHNS and CDR2 is SASEGT in the germline V gene. The V end lost 2 bases, the J end lost 0 bases, and 8 bases lay between the germline ends. Here the CDR3 reads CASSEWGSSYNEQFF. As DNA, the CDR3 is TGTGCCAGCAGTGAATGGGGTAGCTCCTACAATGAGCAGTTCTTC.

The chain is built from TRBV20-1 and TRBJ1-1; maybe TRBD1 (5 bases). The V end was cut by 6 bases, the J end by 0 bases, with 11 bases between. The V gene's germline CDR1 is DFQATT and CDR2 SNEGSKA (reference sequence). The CDR3 totals 13 residues. CDR3 in amino acids: CSAPDTMNTEAFF. The CDR3, as DNA: TGCAGTGCCCCGGACACTATGAACACTGAAGCTTTCTTT.